This T cell receptor (beta chain) is from a study of cytomegalovirus exposure and HLA in healthy donors. Study results and caveats: Prediction of most subjects' HLA-A and HLA-B alleles by TCR beta sequences was reportedly accurate. Cytomegalovirus status was reportedly diagnosed by the classifier with high sensitivity and specificity.

Judged by frequency, this clone is medium-sized (0.01 to 0.1%). Its antigen is as yet unknown. The CDR3 extends over 13 amino acids. Germline CDR1 reads SNHLY; CDR2 reads FYNNEI. V was pared by 6 bases and J by 2 bases, with 11 bases between. Everyone who donated was a healthy bone marrow donor. It was with 60 Vbeta and 13 Jbeta primers that the PCR ran. How the authors handled the data: A later analysis tallied 80 million or so unique TCR beta chains, 9.5 million to 14 million of them shared. Clones were read by immunoSEQ multiplex PCR, and TCRdb kept only the in-frame ones, dropping some. V and J calls and clone size are copied from that table; D and trimming were computed from the DNA. Here the sample table reports 140,000 to 150,000 clones.

Sequenced material: PBMCs. The rearrangement links TRBV2 to TRBJ2-7; possible D gene TRBD1, 6 bases. The TCR originated in a woman in her fifties or sixties in good health and CMV-seronegative. The CDR3 sequence: CASSEDRAYEQYF. CDR3 coding DNA: TGTGCCAGCAGCGAGGACAGAGCCTACGAGCAGTACTTC.